This TCR beta chain originates from a study of T-cell reconstitution after alpha-beta-depleted transplantation in children. Preparation of the TCRbeta library used unique molecular identifiers. MiXCR, run by TCRdb on the PCR reads, gives a single entry per CDR3 protein. The sample holds about 340,000 distinct CDR3 sequences, over 9% seen once. V was clipped by 0 bases and J by 10 bases, with 14 bases between them. The CDR3 sequence is 14 residues long. Per germline, CDR1 SGHRS and CDR2 YFSETQ. The chain recombines TRBV5-1 with TRBJ2-4; perhaps TRBD1 as D (5 bases). The sequences come from PBMCs from the stem cell graft donor, collected from the stem cell graft. This clonotype was obtained from a human donor who donated a stem cell graft to a child with acute lymphoblastic leukemia. CDR3 protein: CASSLGKGADIQYF. The CDR3 nucleotides read TGCGCCAGCAGCTTGGGTAAAGGGGCAGATATTCAGTACTTC. The full variable domain, its missing parts supplied by reference TRBV5-1 and TRBJ2-4, is KAGVTQTPRYLIKTRGQQVTLSCSPISGHRSVSWYQQTPGQGLQFLFEYFSETQRNKGNFPGRFSGRQFSNSRSEMNVSTLELGDSALYLCASSLGKGADIQYFGAGTRLSVL.